The 26 T cell receptor beta chains below all came from one sample that was sequenced in a study of CD8 T cells in ankylosing spondylitis. Overall study results and limits: Several highly homologous variants formed a TCR beta motif that appeared characteristic of ankylosing spondylitis blood.

TCRdb redid the calling of the 5' RACE reads with MiXCR, one entry per CDR3 protein. The table shows 700,000 to 850,000 distinct CDR3 sequences, with about 11% occurring only once. Antigen specificity for these receptors is unknown. The sequencing sample was made of blood, either unsorted or a sorted T cell fraction (not recorded which). All receptors derive from a male donor with ankylosing spondylitis.

This clonotype has a handful of counts. The J gene is TRBJ1-6, the V gene TRBV7-2; the D gene is possibly TRBD1 (6 bases). CDR1 is SGHTA, CDR2 FQGNSA, per germline. This CDR3 contains 15 residues. V lost 2 bases, J lost 8 bases, and 13 bases lay in between. The chain's CDR3 is CASSLRMAGDSPLHF. CDR3 DNA: TGTGCCAGCAGCTTAAGGATGGCAGGGGATTCACCCCTCCACTTT.

The chain couples TRBV4-2 to TRBJ2-3; D is undetermined. Germline values: CDR1 LGHNA, CDR2 YNFKEQ. This CDR3 has 13 residues. Trimming pared 2 bases from V and 14 bases from J, leaving 17 bases between. The chain's CDR3 is CASSQLGRIQRYF. CDR3 DNA sequence: TGTGCCAGCAGCCAACTCGGTCGGATCCAACGGTATTTT.

This clonotype was counted a few times. The chain carries TRBV9 and TRBJ2-1; the match to TRBD2 covers 9 bases. The junction had 3 bases not matched to a gene; V was cut back by 4 bases and J by 10 bases. CDR3 size: 12 residues. Germline assignment: CDR1 SGDLS and CDR2 YYNGEE. The CDR3 sequence is CASSKGLAEQFF. The CDR3 DNA follows: TGTGCCAGCAGCAAAGGACTAGCGGAGCAGTTCTTC. The whole variable domain, filled in from reference TRBV9 and TRBJ2-1, reads DSGVTQTPKHLITATGQRVTLRCSPRSGDLSVYWYQQSLDQGLQFLIQYYNGEERAKGNILERFSAQQFPDLHSELNLSSLELGDSALYFCASSKGLAEQFFGPGTRLTVL.

This clonotype was found many times. The chain couples TRBV28 to TRBJ2-7; possibly TRBD1 for D (6 bases). CDR1 is MDHEN, CDR2 SYDVKM, per germline. Between the trimmed V and J ends, which lost 2 bases and 6 bases, there was a span of 11 bases. The CDR3 has 13 residues. As DNA, the CDR3 is TGTGCCAGCAGTTTAAACAGGGCTGGCGAGCAGTACTTC. It is translated as CASSLNRAGEQYF.

This clonotype showed up just a few times. V is TRBV5-1 and J is TRBJ2-3; the match to TRBD2 covers 7 bases. The V gene end was trimmed by 0 bases and the J gene end by 1 base; junction bases not matched to a gene: 5. Looked up from germline, CDR1 is SGHRS and CDR2 is YFSETQ. This CDR3 has 16 amino acids. CDR3 in DNA: TGCGCCAGCAGCTTGGCCAGTACTAGCGGCACAGATACGCAGTATTTT. Its translation is CASSLASTSGTDTQYF.

In its sample, this clonotype was seen once. The CDR3 spells CSAQKGGYEQYF. CDR3 sequence (DNA): TGCAGTGCGCAAAAGGGAGGCTACGAGCAGTACTTC. The chain recombines TRBV20-1 with TRBJ2-7; maybe TRBD2 (6 bases). The CDR3 has 12 amino acids. Germline lookup yields CDR1 DFQATT and CDR2 SNEGSKA (reference sequence). Trimming cost V 6 bases and J 3 bases, with 12 bases left between them.

This clonotype was seen a handful of times. The V and J genes are TRBV21-1 and TRBJ2-7; the table gives TRBD1 as D, unverified against the DNA. TRBV21-1 is reported as a pseudogene. This CDR3 is 13 amino acids long. DNA of the CDR3: TGTGCCAGCAGCGCGACAGGGGGCGGCGAGCAGTACTTC. This sequence encodes CASSATGGGEQYF.

Points on this clonotype: One end of the junction fails to match germline, which may point to a read error. This chain joins TRBV7-6 and TRBJ2-7; 7 bases match TRBD2. This CDR3 comprises 14 residues. CDR1 and CDR2 (germline): SGHVS, FNYEAQ. For the CDR3, the DNA is TGTGCCAGCAGGGCTGGACTAGGTCCTTACGAGCAGTGCTTC. Protein product: CASRAGLGPYEQCF. Together with reference TRBV7-6 and TRBJ2-7, the CDR3 gives the full variable domain: GAGVSQSPRYKVTKRGQDVALRCDPISGHVSLYWYRQALGQGPEFLTYFNYEAQQDKSGLPNDRFSAERPEGSISTLTIQRTEQRDSAMYRCASRAGLGPYEQCFGPGTRLTVT.

In the case of this clonotype: One end of the junction does not line up with germline, which may come from a read error. The genes are TRBV11-2 and TRBJ2-7, with 10 positions matching TRBD2. Germline V lookup: CDR1 SGHAT, CDR2 FQNNGV. There are 16 residues in the CDR3. CDR3 sequence (DNA): TGTGCCGGCAGCTTCCTAGCGGGAGCAGGAACCTACGAGCAGTACTTC. This codes for CAGSFLAGAGTYEQYF.

The chain links TRBV5-6 to TRBJ1-5, with D hard to call. Trimming took 1 base from V and 3 from J, leaving 11 bases between them. The germline V gene has CDR1 SGHDT and CDR2 YYEEEE. The CDR3 runs to 15 residues. The CDR3: CASSLRAGFNQPQHF. CDR3 DNA sequence: TGTGCCAGCAGCTTGAGGGCGGGATTCAATCAGCCCCAGCATTTT.

This rearrangement joins TRBV27 to TRBJ1-1; TRBD1 matches 9 bases. J gave up 4 bases and V 8 bases, and 5 bases lay outside the gene matches. Germline-derived CDR1 and CDR2 are MNHEY and SMNVEV (reference sequence). The CDR3 is made up of 13 amino acids. In DNA, the CDR3 is TGTGCCAGCGGGATACAGGGGGCCACTGAAGCTTTCTTT. It specifies CASGIQGATEAFF.

This clonotype came up many times. The chain uses TRBV2 and TRBJ2-5; D possibly corresponds to TRBD2 (6 bases). CDR1 is SNHLY, CDR2 FYNNEI, per germline. V was clipped by 5 bases and J by 2 bases, with 9 bases between them. This CDR3 comprises 13 residues. CDR3 in amino acids: CASSRDLQETQYF. CDR3 in DNA: TGTGCCAGCAGTCGGGACTTGCAAGAGACCCAGTACTTC.

The chain carries TRBV4-2 and TRBJ2-1; 9 bases are shared with TRBD2. With V trimmed by 1 base and J by 9 bases, 1 base remained unmatched. This CDR3 comprises 13 residues. From germline, CDR1 is LGHNA and CDR2 YNFKEQ. The CDR3 DNA reads TGTGCCAGCAGCCAAGGGACTAGCGTTGAGCAGTTCTTC. This gives the protein CASSQGTSVEQFF.

This clonotype has just a few counts. CDR3: CASTPQGAGNTIYF. The CDR3 DNA is TGTGCCAGCACCCCTCAGGGTGCAGGAAACACCATATATTTT. The rearrangement links TRBV7-9 to TRBJ1-3; maybe TRBD1 (5 bases). From germline, CDR1 is SEHNR and CDR2 FQNEAQ (reference sequence). The V end lost 7 bases, the J end lost 4 bases, and 14 bases lay between the germline ends. The CDR3 extends over 14 amino acids.

CDR3 DNA: TGTGCCATCAGTGAGGTTGGGACAGGGGTGGTAGATGAGCAGTTCTTC. Translation: CAISEVGTGVVDEQFF. The chain joins TRBV10-3 to TRBJ2-1, with 10 bases matching TRBD1. The CDR3 is 16 residues long. CDR1 and CDR2 from the germline V gene are ENHRY and SYGVKD. After removal of 2 bases from V and 8 bases from J, the junction contained 9 bases not matched to a gene.

This clonotype was seen a few times. J is TRBJ1-2 and V is TRBV18; unclear D gene. Per the germline V gene, CDR1 is KGHSH and CDR2 is LQKENI. The CDR3 covers 14 residues. Trimming removed 3 bases at V and 2 bases at J, with 10 bases between. Here the CDR3 reads CASSPPLGNYGYTF. CDR3 nucleotide sequence: TGTGCCAGCTCACCGCCCCTGGGCAACTATGGCTACACCTTC.

This chain joins TRBV24-1 and TRBJ2-3; D is uncertain. The CDR3 contains 14 residues. Looked up from germline, CDR1 is KGHDR and CDR2 is SFDVKD. The ends were cut back, 3 bases at V and 4 bases at J, with 10 bases in the middle. The CDR3 coding sequence is TGTGCCACCAGTGATAGGTCCCCTTCAGATACGCAGTATTTT. Protein: CATSDRSPSDTQYF.

This clonotype was counted at least ten times. The gene calls are TRBV20-1 and TRBJ2-1; weak D call: TRBD2 (6 bases). V was pared by 5 bases and J by 8 bases, with 22 bases between. The CDR3 spans 15 residues. Germline V gene data show CDR1 as DFQATT and CDR2 as SNEGSKA (reference sequence). Here the CDR3 DNA reads TGCAGTGCTGCTGGGGGGACTCGAACCCGGGATGAGCAGTTCTTC. Its protein is CSAAGGTRTRDEQFF.

The V call is TRBV7-2, the J call TRBJ2-7, with D perhaps matching TRBD2 (6 bases). The CDR3 loop spans 15 amino acids. Germline lookup yields CDR1 SGHTA and CDR2 FQGNSA. V was cut by 7 bases and J by 0 bases, with 16 bases left in between. The chain's CDR3 is CASTRRGGNSYEQYF. The CDR3 bases are TGTGCCAGCACCCGACGGGGAGGAAACTCCTACGAGCAGTACTTC.

The gene calls are TRBV20-1 and TRBJ2-7, with TRBD2 identical over 10 bases. Trimming removed 6 bases from V and 3 bases from J; junction bases left unmatched: 5. This CDR3 has 13 amino acids. Germline assignment: CDR1 DFQATT and CDR2 SNEGSKA (reference sequence). The CDR3 nucleotides read TGCAGTGCCACTAGCGGGGTGGGCTACGAGCAGTACTTC. Translation gives CSATSGVGYEQYF.

This clonotype was observed a handful of times. The V call is TRBV12-2, the J call TRBJ1-6; the table's D call, TRBD1, has no DNA check behind it. TRBV12-2 is annotated as a pseudogene. This CDR3 contains 12 residues. The CDR3 loop is CARGTGNSPLHF. CDR3 coding DNA: TGTGCAAGAGGGACAGGTAATTCACCCCTCCACTTT.

V gene TRBV4-2 combines with J gene TRBJ2-3; 8 bases are a match to TRBD2. This CDR3 is built from 16 residues. J was trimmed by 2 bases and V by 4 bases; bases with no gene match: 8. Germline CDR1 reads LGHNA; CDR2 reads YNFKEQ. For the CDR3, the DNA is TGTGCCAGCAGCCGAGGACTAGCTTCCCCCACAGATACGCAGTATTTT. It translates to CASSRGLASPTDTQYF.

This clonotype was seen a few times. The rearrangement links TRBV18 to TRBJ2-3; 7 bases map to TRBD1. Per the germline V gene, CDR1 is KGHSH and CDR2 is LQKENI. This CDR3 region has 16 residues. With 0 bases clipped from V and 2 bases from J, the junction kept 5 bases outside the gene matches. Here the CDR3 DNA reads TGTGCCAGCTCACCACCGGCAGGGGGTTTCACAGATACGCAGTATTTT. Amino acids: CASSPPAGGFTDTQYF.

J is TRBJ1-4 and V is TRBV18, with D unresolved. This CDR3 contains 16 residues. CDR1 is KGHSH and CDR2 is LQKENI in the germline V gene. The V end lost 3 bases, the J end lost 6 bases, and 17 bases lay between the germline ends. The CDR3: CASSPPSGRRDEKLFF. The CDR3 DNA reads TGTGCCAGCTCACCCCCCAGCGGGAGGAGGGATGAAAAACTGTTTTTT.

The chain couples TRBV7-2 to TRBJ1-5, with D tentatively TRBD1 (5 bases). The CDR3 extends over 17 amino acids. Germline CDR1 is SGHTA and CDR2 is FQGNSA. The germline V and J ends were trimmed by 5 bases and 2 bases, with 19 bases remaining between them. For the CDR3, the DNA is TGTGCCAGCAGCGCATTACTTGGGACGGATGGCAATCAGCCCCAGCATTTT. This encodes CASSALLGTDGNQPQHF.

The CDR3 region is CASSLAGVGGYTF. Here the CDR3 DNA reads TGTGCCAGCAGTTTAGCAGGGGTCGGTGGCTACACCTTC. The chain combines TRBV12-3 or TRBV12-4 with TRBJ1-2; D may be TRBD1 (5 bases). V was cut by 0 bases and J by 7 bases, with 9 bases left in between. This CDR3 comprises 13 residues.